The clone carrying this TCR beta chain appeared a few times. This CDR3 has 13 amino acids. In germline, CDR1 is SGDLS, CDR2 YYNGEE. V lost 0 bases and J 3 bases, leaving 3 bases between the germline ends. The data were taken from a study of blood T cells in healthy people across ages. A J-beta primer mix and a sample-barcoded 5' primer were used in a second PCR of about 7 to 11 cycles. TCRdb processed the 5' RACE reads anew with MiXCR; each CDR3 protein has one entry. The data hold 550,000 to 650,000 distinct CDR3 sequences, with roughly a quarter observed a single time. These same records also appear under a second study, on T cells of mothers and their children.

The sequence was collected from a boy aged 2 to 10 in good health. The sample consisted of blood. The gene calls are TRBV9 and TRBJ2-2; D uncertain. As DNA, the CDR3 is TGTGCCAGCAGCGTAGGTCACACCGGGGAGCTGTTTTTT. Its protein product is CASSVGHTGELFF.